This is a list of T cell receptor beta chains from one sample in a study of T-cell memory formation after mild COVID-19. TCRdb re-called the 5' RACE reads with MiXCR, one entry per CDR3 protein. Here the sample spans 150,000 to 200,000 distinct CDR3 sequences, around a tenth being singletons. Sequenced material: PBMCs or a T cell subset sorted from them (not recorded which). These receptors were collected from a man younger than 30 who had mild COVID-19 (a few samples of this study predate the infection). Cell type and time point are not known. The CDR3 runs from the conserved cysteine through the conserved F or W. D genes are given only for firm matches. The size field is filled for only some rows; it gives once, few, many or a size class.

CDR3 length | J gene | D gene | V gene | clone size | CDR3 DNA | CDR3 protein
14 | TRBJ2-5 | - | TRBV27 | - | TGTGCCAGCAGTTTTCAGGGATGGCAAGAGACCCAGTACTTC | CASSFQGWQETQYF
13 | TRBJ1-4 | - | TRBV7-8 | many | TGTGCCAGCAGTATTAACTGGGGTGAAAAACTGTTTTTT | CASSINWGEKLFF
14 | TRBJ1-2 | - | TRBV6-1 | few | TGTGCCAGCAGTGAGTGGGAGCCTAACTATGGCTACACCTTC | CASSEWEPNYGYTF
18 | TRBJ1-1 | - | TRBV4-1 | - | TGCGCCAGCAGCCAAGCCATCGATCTATGGACGGCGAACACTGAAGCTTTCTTT | CASSQAIDLWTANTEAFF
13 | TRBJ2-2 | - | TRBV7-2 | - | TGTGCCAGCAGCTTAGCGTGGGGCGGGGAGCTGTTTTTT | CASSLAWGGELFF
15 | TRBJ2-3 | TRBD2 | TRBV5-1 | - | TGCGCCAGCAGCTGGGGACTAGCGGAGATGGATACGCAGTATTTT | CASSWGLAEMDTQYF
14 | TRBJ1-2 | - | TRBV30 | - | TGTGCCTGGAGTGAGGGGATCGTCGACTATGGCTACACCTTC | CAWSEGIVDYGYTF
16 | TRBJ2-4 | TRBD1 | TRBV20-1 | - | TGCAGTGCTAGTAATTTACAGGGGTTGCCCAAAAACATTCAGTACTTC | CSASNLQGLPKNIQYF
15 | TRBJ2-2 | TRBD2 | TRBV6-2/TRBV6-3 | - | TGTGCCAGCACCCTGGGGGGGACCCTGGGCGGGGAGCTGTTTTTT | CASTLGGTLGGELFF
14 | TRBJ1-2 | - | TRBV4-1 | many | TGCGCCAGCAGCCAAGAGTGGGGGGAAGGTGGCTACACCTTC | CASSQEWGEGGYTF
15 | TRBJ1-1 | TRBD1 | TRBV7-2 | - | TGTGCCAGCAGCTTTCAGACAGGGAGGTACACTGAAGCTTTCTTT | CASSFQTGRYTEAFF
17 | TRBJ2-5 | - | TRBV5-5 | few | TGTGCCAGCAGCTTCGTCCGTACAGGGAGGTTCCAAGAGACCCAGTACTTC | CASSFVRTGRFQETQYF
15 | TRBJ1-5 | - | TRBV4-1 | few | TGCGCCAGCAGCCAAGGCAGGGGTAGCAATCAGCCCCAGCATTTT | CASSQGRGSNQPQHF
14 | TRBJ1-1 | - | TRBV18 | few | TGTGCCAGCTCACCACAGGGATGGAACACTGAAGCTTTCTTT | CASSPQGWNTEAFF
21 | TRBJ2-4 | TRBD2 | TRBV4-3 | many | TGCGCCAGCAGCCAATTCAGGGGCGAACGGGGGGGAACCCTAGCCAAAAACATTCAGTACTTC | CASSQFRGERGGTLAKNIQYF
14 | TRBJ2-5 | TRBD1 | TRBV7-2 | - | TGTGCCAGCAGCCGACAGGGGGCTCAAGAGACCCAGTACTTC | CASSRQGAQETQYF
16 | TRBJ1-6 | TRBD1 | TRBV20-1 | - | TGCAGTGCTAGAGCAGGGACAGGTAGTAAAAATTCACCCCTCCACTTT | CSARAGTGSKNSPLHF
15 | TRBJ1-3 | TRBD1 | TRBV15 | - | TGTGCCACCAGCAGGGACAGGGTCCCTGGAAACACCATATATTTT | CATSRDRVPGNTIYF
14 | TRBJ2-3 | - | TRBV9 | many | TGTGCCAGCAGCTTGGGACTCGCCCCAGATACGCAGTATTTT | CASSLGLAPDTQYF
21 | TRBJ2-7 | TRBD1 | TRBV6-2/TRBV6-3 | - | TGTGCCAGCAGTTACGTCTTTTGGGACAGGGCATCCAGGTCCAGTCCCTACGAGCAGTACTTC | CASSYVFWDRASRSSPYEQYF
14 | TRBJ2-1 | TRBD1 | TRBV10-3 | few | TGTGCCATCAGAGGACAGGGCCCCTACAATGAGCAGTTCTTC | CAIRGQGPYNEQFF
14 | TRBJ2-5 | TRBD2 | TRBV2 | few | TGTGCCAGCAGGCCGGGACTAGCGGGGGAGACCCAGTACTTC | CASRPGLAGETQYF
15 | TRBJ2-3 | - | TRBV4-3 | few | TGCGCCAGCAGCCCTTACAAGGACCTCGCAGATACGCAGTATTTT | CASSPYKDLADTQYF
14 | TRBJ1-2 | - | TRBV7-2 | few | TGTGCCAGCAGCGCGAACAGGGCTAACTATGGCTACACCTTC | CASSANRANYGYTF
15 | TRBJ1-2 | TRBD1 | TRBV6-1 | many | TGTGCCAGCAGTGACCCGGGACAGGGGACCTATGGCTACACCTTC | CASSDPGQGTYGYTF
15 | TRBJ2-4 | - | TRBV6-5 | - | TGTGCCAGCAGTTACTCGAGTACAGGGAAAAACATTCAGTACTTC | CASSYSSTGKNIQYF
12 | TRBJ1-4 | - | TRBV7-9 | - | TGTGCCAGCAGCGATACTAATGAAAAACTGTTTTTT | CASSDTNEKLFF
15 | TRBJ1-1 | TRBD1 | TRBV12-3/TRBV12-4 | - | TGTGCCAGCAACTCACTGGGACAGATGAACACTGAAGCTTTCTTT | CASNSLGQMNTEAFF
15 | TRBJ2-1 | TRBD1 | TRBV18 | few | TGTGCCAGCTCACCAGGGACAGGGAACAAAGATGAGCAGTTCTTC | CASSPGTGNKDEQFF
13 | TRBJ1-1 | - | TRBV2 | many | TGTGCCAGCAGTGTGGGGGCGGGCACTGAAGCTTTCTTT | CASSVGAGTEAFF
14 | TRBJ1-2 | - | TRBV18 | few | TGTGCCAGCTCACGATCGACAGACCAATATGGCTACACCTTC | CASSRSTDQYGYTF
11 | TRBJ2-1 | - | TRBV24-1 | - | TGTGCCACCGGGACCTACACTGAGCAGTTCTTC | CATGTYTEQFF
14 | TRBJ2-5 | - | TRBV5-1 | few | TGCGCCAGCAGCGTGAGGGACACTCAAGAGACCCAGTACTTC | CASSVRDTQETQYF
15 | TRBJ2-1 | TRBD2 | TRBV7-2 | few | TGTGCCAGCAGCCCCCGGGAGGGGTCCTACAATGAGCAGTTCTTC | CASSPREGSYNEQFF
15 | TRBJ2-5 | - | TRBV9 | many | TGTGCCAGCAGCGTCCGGGACTCCCCTAGGGAGACCCAGTACTTC | CASSVRDSPRETQYF
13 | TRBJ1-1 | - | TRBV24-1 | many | TGTGCCACCAGTGATTTGGAGAACACTGAAGCTTTCTTT | CATSDLENTEAFF
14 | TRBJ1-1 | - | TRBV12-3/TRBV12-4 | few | TGTGCCAGCAGTTTATTCCCGGGGGACGCTGAAGCTTTCTTT | CASSLFPGDAEAFF
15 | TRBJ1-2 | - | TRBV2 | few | TGTGCCAGCAGTTATTCGAGGACCAGCAACTATGGCTACACCTTC | CASSYSRTSNYGYTF
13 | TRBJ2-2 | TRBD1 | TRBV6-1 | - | TGTGCCAGCAGTTCAGGGGGTGTCGGGGAGCTGTTTTTT | CASSSGGVGELFF
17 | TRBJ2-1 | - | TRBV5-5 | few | TGTGCCAGCAGCCCCCTGCTGAAGGGACTCCACTACAATGAGCAGTTCTTC | CASSPLLKGLHYNEQFF
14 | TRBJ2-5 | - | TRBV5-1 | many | TGCGCCAGCAGCTTGACCCTCCAGGGAGAGACCCAGTACTTC | CASSLTLQGETQYF
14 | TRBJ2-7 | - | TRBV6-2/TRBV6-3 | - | TGTGCCAGCAGTTACTCGGGCAGTTCCTACGAGCAGTACTTC | CASSYSGSSYEQYF